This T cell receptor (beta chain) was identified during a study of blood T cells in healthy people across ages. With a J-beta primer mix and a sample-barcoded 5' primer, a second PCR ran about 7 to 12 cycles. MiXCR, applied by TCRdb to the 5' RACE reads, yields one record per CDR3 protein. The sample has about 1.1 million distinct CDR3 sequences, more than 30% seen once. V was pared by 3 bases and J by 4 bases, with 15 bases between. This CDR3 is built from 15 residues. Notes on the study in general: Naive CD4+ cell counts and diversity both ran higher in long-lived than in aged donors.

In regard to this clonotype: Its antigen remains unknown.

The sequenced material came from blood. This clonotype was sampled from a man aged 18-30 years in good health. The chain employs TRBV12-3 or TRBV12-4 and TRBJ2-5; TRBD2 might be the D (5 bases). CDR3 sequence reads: CASSFAGQSPETQYF. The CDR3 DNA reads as TGTGCCAGCAGTTTTGCGGGCCAGTCCCCAGAGACCCAGTACTTC.